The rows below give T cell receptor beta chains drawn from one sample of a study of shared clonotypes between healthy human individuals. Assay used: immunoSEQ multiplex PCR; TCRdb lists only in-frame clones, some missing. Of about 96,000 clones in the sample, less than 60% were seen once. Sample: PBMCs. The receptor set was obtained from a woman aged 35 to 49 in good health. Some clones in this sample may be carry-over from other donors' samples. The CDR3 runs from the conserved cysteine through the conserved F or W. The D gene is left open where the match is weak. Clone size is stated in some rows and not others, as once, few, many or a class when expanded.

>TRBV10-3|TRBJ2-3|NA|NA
CAMGGVEQEQYF
TGTGCCATGGGGGGCGTAGAGCAAGAGCAGTATTTT
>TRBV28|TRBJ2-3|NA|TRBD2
CASSYLAGGKPDTQYF
TGTGCCAGCAGCTACCTAGCGGGAGGGAAGCCAGATACGCAGTATTTT
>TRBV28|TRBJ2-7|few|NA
CASSLLGEQYF
TGTGCCAGCAGTCTCCTAGGGGAGCAGTACTTC
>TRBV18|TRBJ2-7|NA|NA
CASSRASERYEQYF
TGTGCCAGCTCACGCGCTAGCGAACGTTACGAGCAGTACTTC
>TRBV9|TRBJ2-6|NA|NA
CASSPRLVTGGNSGANVLTF
TGTGCCAGCAGCCCCCGTTTGGTGACTGGAGGGAATTCTGGGGCCAACGTCCTGACTTTC
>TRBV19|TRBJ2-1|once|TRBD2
CASSGTSAFHLYNEQFF
TGTGCCAGTTCCGGGACTAGCGCCTTCCACCTTTACAATGAGCAGTTCTTC
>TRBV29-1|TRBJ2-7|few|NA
CSARGTAAYEQYF
TGCAGCGCCAGAGGGACCGCAGCCTACGAGCAGTACTTC
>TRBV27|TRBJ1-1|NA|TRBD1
CASSLWTGGTEAFF
TGTGCCAGCAGTTTATGGACAGGGGGCACTGAAGCTTTCTTT
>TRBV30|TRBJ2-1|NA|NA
CAWSVGQYNEQFF
TGTGCCTGGAGTGTCGGCCAATACAATGAGCAGTTCTTC
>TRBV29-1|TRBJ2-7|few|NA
CSVVRGYEQYF
TGCAGCGTTGTCAGGGGCTACGAGCAGTACTTC
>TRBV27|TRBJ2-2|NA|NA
CASSPITQNTGELFF
TGTGCCAGCAGTCCCATTACACAGAACACCGGGGAGCTGTTTTTT
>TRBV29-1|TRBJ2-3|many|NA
CSVGLTDTQYF
TGCAGCGTTGGCCTCACAGATACGCAGTATTTT
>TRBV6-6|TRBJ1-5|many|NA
CASSLRGAEQPQHF
TGTGCCAGCAGTCTCCGAGGGGCGGAACAGCCCCAGCATTTT
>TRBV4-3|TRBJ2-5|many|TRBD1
CASSQGQGAQETQYF
TGCGCCAGCAGCCAGGGACAGGGGGCCCAAGAGACCCAGTACTTC
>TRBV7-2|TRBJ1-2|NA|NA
CASSLDRSYYGYTF
TGTGCCAGCAGCTTAGACAGGTCGTACTATGGCTACACCTTC
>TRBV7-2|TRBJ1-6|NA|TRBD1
CASSFGTGGNSPLHF
TGTGCCAGCAGCTTCGGGACAGGAGGAAATTCACCCCTCCACTTT
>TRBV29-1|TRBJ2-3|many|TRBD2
CSVAMGGSTDTQYF
TGCAGCGTTGCAATGGGGGGGAGCACAGATACGCAGTATTTT
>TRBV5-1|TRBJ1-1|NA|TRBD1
CASSATGVANTEAFF
TGCGCCAGCAGCGCCACAGGGGTTGCGAACACTGAAGCTTTCTTT
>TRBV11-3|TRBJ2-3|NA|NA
CASSLGRATDTQYF
TGTGCCAGCAGCTTGGGCAGGGCCACAGATACGCAGTATTTT
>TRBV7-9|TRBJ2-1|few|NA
CASRQGTNNEQFF
TGTGCCAGCAGACAAGGGACGAACAATGAGCAGTTCTTC
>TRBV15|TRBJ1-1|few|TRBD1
CATSREGDSEAFF
TGTGCCACCAGCAGAGAGGGGGACAGTGAAGCTTTCTTT
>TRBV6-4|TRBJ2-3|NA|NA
CASSTAQAGTQYF
TGTGCCAGCAGTACAGCCCAGGCAGGGACGCAGTATTTT
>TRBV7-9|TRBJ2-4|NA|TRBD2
CASSHPLGLAGGPKNIQYF
TGTGCCAGCAGCCACCCTCTCGGACTAGCGGGAGGACCCAAAAACATTCAGTACTTC
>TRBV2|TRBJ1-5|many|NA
CASSERETPQHF
TGTGCCAGCAGTGAAAGGGAAACGCCCCAGCATTTT
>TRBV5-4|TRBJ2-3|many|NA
CASSFLDTQYF
TGTGCCAGCAGCTTTTTGGATACGCAGTATTTT
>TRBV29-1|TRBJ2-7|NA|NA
CSVSGGTGSYEQYF
TGCAGCGTTTCCGGGGGGACAGGCTCCTACGAGCAGTACTTC
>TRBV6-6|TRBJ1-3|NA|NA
CASGRISGNTIYF
TGTGCCAGCGGTCGAATCTCTGGAAACACCATATATTTT
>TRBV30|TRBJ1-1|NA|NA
CAWGAGPTEAFF
TGTGCCTGGGGAGCGGGGCCCACTGAAGCTTTCTTT
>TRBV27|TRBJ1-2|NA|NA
CASTPLRGENYGYTF
TGTGCCAGCACCCCCCTCAGAGGGGAAAACTATGGCTACACCTTC
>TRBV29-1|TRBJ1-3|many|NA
CSVTVFSGNTIYF
TGCAGCGTAACCGTTTTCTCTGGAAACACCATATATTTT
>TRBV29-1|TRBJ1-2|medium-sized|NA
CSVEEWQGVVGGYTF
TGCAGCGTTGAAGAGTGGCAAGGGGTTGTAGGGGGCTACACCTTC
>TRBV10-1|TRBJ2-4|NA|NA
CASSAGGTSLAKNIQYF
TGCGCCAGCAGTGCGGGCGGGACGTCACTAGCCAAAAACATTCAGTACTTC
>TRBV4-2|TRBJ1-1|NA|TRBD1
CASSQERDLTGENTEAFF
TGTGCCAGCAGCCAAGAACGGGATTTGACAGGGGAGAACACTGAAGCTTTCTTT
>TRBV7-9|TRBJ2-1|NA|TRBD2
CASSILAGGPNEQFF
TGTGCCAGCAGCATACTAGCGGGAGGGCCCAATGAGCAGTTCTTC
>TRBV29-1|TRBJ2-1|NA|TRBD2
CSVAPLAGANEQFF
TGCAGCGTTGCCCCACTAGCGGGAGCTAATGAGCAGTTCTTC
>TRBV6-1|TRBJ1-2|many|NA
CASTPTDYANYGYTF
TGTGCCAGCACCCCGACAGACTATGCTAACTATGGCTACACCTTC
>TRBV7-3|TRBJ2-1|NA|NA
CASSPGRVDNEQFF
TGTGCCAGCAGCCCCGGGCGGGTGGACAATGAGCAGTTCTTC
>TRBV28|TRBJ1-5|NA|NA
CASQELEQPQHF
TGTGCCAGCCAGGAGTTAGAACAGCCCCAGCATTTT
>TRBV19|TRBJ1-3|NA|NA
CASRNGMSGNTIYF
TGTGCCAGTAGGAACGGTATGTCTGGAAACACCATATATTTT
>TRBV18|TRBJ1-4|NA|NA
CASSPQSQGGEKLFF
TGTGCCAGCTCACCACAGTCCCAGGGAGGGGAAAAACTGTTTTTT
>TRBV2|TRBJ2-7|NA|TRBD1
CASSEETGGYEQYF
TGTGCCAGCAGTGAGGAGACAGGGGGCTACGAGCAGTACTTC
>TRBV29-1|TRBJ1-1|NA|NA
CSVGGDMNTEAFF
TGCAGCGTTGGGGGAGATATGAACACTGAAGCTTTCTTT
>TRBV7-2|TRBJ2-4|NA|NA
CASSTPAGANTSQNIQYF
TGTGCCAGCAGTACACCAGCCGGGGCCAACACTAGCCAAAACATTCAGTACTTC
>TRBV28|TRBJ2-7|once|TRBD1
CASLGTGYTYEQYF
TGTGCCAGCCTTGGGACAGGCTATACCTACGAGCAGTACTTC
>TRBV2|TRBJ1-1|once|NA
CASSDDLGTEAFF
TGTGCCAGCAGTGACGACCTGGGGACTGAAGCTTTCTTT
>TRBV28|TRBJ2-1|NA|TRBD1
CASSSPGTGDNEQFF
TGTGCCAGCAGCTCCCCCGGGACAGGGGACAATGAGCAGTTCTTC
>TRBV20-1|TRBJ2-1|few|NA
CSASAYNEQFF
TGCAGTGCGTCCGCCTACAATGAGCAGTTCTTC
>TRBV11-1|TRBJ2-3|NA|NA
CASSLVTDTQYF
TGTGCCAGCAGCTTAGTAACAGATACGCAGTATTTT
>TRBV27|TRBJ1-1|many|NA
CASSLVTGHTEAFF
TGTGCCAGCAGTTTAGTGACAGGACACACTGAAGCTTTCTTT
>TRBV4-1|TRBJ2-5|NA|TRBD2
CASSQGQKLAEQETQYF
TGCGCCAGCAGCCAAGGGCAGAAACTAGCGGAACAAGAGACCCAGTACTTC
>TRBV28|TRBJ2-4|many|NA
CASSSYRAQAKNIQYF
TGTGCCAGCAGTAGCTACAGGGCCCAAGCCAAAAACATTCAGTACTTC
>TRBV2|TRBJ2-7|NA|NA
CASRQSYEQYF
TGTGCCAGCCGCCAATCCTACGAGCAGTACTTC